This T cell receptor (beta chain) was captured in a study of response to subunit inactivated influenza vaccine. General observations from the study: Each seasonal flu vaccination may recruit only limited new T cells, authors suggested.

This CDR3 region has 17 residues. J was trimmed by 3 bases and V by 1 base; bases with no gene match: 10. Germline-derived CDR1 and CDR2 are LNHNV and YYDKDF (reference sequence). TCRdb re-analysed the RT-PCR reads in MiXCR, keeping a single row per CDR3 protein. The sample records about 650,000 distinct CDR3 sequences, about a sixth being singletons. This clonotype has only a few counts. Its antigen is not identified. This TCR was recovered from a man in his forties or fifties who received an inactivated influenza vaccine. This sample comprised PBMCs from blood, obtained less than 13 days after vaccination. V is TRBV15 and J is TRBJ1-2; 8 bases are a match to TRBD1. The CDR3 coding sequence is TGTGCCACCAGCAGAGGCTGGACCAACAGGGGGGACTATGGCTACACCTTC. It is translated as CATSRGWTNRGDYGYTF.